The 6 T cell receptor beta chains given below trace back to one sample, sequenced in a study of T cells in Graves' hyperthyroidism and ophthalmopathy. Amplified regions were TCR beta CDR3 sequences from RNA transcripts. Primed by the HTBI set, a first-round RT-PCR was run on the TCR CDR3. TCRdb recomputed calls from the multiplex PCR reads with MiXCR, one row per CDR3 protein. The sample gives some 460,000 distinct CDR3 sequences, less than 20% of which show up once; around 14% is in the top ten. Source material: blood. The receptors were sampled from a woman younger than 30 with Graves' hyperthyroidism.

V is TRBV10-2 and J is TRBJ1-3; D call uncertain. In germline, CDR1 is WSHSY, CDR2 SAAADI. CDR3 length: 16 residues. Deletions cut 5 bases from V and 1 base from J, with 15 bases between. CDR3 in amino acids: CASSSQVPRSGNTIYF. Written as DNA, the CDR3 is TGCGCCAGCAGTTCCCAAGTCCCACGATCTGGAAACACCATATATTTT.

This clonotype appeared many times. The genes are TRBV6-5 and TRBJ1-1; a possible D gene is TRBD1 (6 bases). Germline CDR1 reads MNHEY; CDR2 reads SVGAGI. V shed 0 bases and J shed 0 bases, with 17 bases lying between them. The CDR3 totals 18 residues. The CDR3 bases are TGTGCCAGCAGTTACTCAGCCGGGACATCACTTATGAACACTGAAGCTTTCTTT. This gives the protein CASSYSAGTSLMNTEAFF.

V and J are TRBV24-1 and TRBJ2-6; 7 bases are shared with TRBD2. This CDR3 is 17 amino acids long. Per the germline V gene, CDR1 is KGHDR and CDR2 is SFDVKD. The J segment lost 0 bases and the V segment lost 3 bases, leaving 4 bases of the junction unmatched. Written as DNA, the CDR3 is TGTGCCACCAGTGATCCCCCGGGAGGCTCTGGGGCCAACGTCCTGACTTTC. The encoded protein is CATSDPPGGSGANVLTF.

In its sample, this clonotype was seen many times. The chain is built from TRBV29-1 and TRBJ1-2, with D perhaps matching TRBD1 (6 bases). CDR1 and CDR2 from the germline V gene are SQVTM and ANQGSEA. The length of the CDR3 is 13 residues. V was cut by 8 bases and J by 8 bases, with 21 bases left in between. Here the CDR3 DNA reads TGCAGCTCAACAGTGGGGGCTTTTGAGGGCTACACCTTC. As protein: CSSTVGAFEGYTF.

On this clonotype: The missing conserved phenylalanine or tryptophan at the end of this CDR3 makes a read error likely. The chain is built from TRBV12-3 or TRBV12-4 and TRBJ1-5; 8 bases are a match to TRBD1. The ends lost 2 bases at V and 5 bases at J; junction bases unmatched: 2. The length of the CDR3 is 14 residues. The CDR3 is CASSLRTGYQPQHS. CDR3 nucleotides: TGTGCCAGCAGTTTAAGGACAGGGTATCAGCCCCAGCATTCT.

The genes are TRBV15 and TRBJ1-4; 9 bases are a match to TRBD1. Germline V CDR1 and CDR2: LNHNV, YYDKDF (reference sequence). This CDR3 has 15 amino acids. With V trimmed by 3 bases and J by 4 bases, 3 bases remained unmatched. CDR3 sequence (DNA): TGTGCCACCAGCAGGGCGGGACAGGGTAATGAAAAACTGTTTTTT. Residues: CATSRAGQGNEKLFF.